The next 23 T cell receptor beta chains were all read from a single sample in a study of OX40 agonist ivuxolimab in advanced cancers. Assay used: immunoSEQ multiplex PCR; TCRdb lists only in-frame clones, some missing. The sample consists of about 64,000 clones, around 80% of them appearing once. Sample: CD4+ or CD8+ T cells sorted from blood, taken in a trial of the OX40 agonist ivuxolimab. These receptors all stem from an adult with an advanced solid tumor such as melanoma, head and neck, liver or kidney cancer.

This chain links TRBV5-8 with TRBJ1-1; D unresolved. This CDR3 has 12 residues. CDR1 is SGHTS, CDR2 YDEGEE, per germline. Trimming took off 2 bases at V and 1 base at J, with 3 bases between the two ends. CDR3 DNA: TGTGCCAGCAGCTTCGAGAACACTGAAGCTTTCTTT. This codes for CASSFENTEAFF.

The chain has TRBV5-6 and TRBJ1-4, with D possibly being TRBD1 (5 bases). This CDR3 has 18 amino acids. CDR1 is SGHDT and CDR2 is YYEEEE in the germline V gene. V was trimmed by 1 base and J by 2 bases, leaving 18 bases between them. The chain's CDR3 is CASSLYERVGGTNEKLFF. In nucleotides, the CDR3 is TGTGCCAGCAGCTTGTATGAACGTGTCGGGGGGACTAATGAAAAACTGTTTTTT.

The chain's CDR3 is CSAYQETQYF. The CDR3 DNA sequence: TGCAGTGCTTACCAAGAGACCCAGTACTTC. This chain connects TRBV20-1 to TRBJ2-5; D is undetermined. Germline V gene sequence: CDR1 DFQATT, CDR2 SNEGSKA (reference sequence). The CDR3 spans 10 residues. V lost 5 bases and J 0 bases, leaving 1 base between the germline ends.

This chain uses TRBV10-3 with TRBJ2-6; 9 bases align to TRBD1. The CDR3 spans 18 residues. The germline CDR1 and CDR2 sequences are ENHRY and SYGVKD. J lost 3 bases, V lost 2 bases, and 8 bases had no gene match. CDR3 residues: CAISERLQGAGGANVLTF. DNA for the CDR3: TGTGCCATCAGTGAGAGGCTACAGGGGGCGGGTGGGGCCAACGTCCTGACTTTC.

This clone appeared a few times. The chain carries TRBV6-5 and TRBJ2-2; D uncertain. The germline V gene encodes CDR1 MNHEY and CDR2 SVGAGI. Between the trimmed V and J ends, which lost 0 bases and 8 bases, there was a span of 4 bases. This CDR3 spans 12 amino acids. CDR3 protein: CASSYSAGELFF. The CDR3, as DNA: TGTGCCAGCAGTTACTCGGCGGGGGAGCTGTTTTTT.

The CDR3 bases are TGTGCCAGCAGCTTATTGGGAACGAACCAAGAGACCCAGTACTTC. Its protein is CASSLLGTNQETQYF. V usage is TRBV7-9 and J usage is TRBJ2-5; D call uncertain. CDR1 and CDR2 from the germline V gene are SEHNR and FQNEAQ (reference sequence). Trimming took 2 bases from V and 0 from J, leaving 10 bases between them. The CDR3 loop spans 15 amino acids.

The rearrangement links TRBV21-1 to TRBJ1-2. TRBV21-1 is deemed a pseudogene. This CDR3 comprises 14 residues. CDR3 coding DNA: TGTGCCAGCAGCAAAAGGAAGGAGGGAGGTGGCTACACCTTC. Its translation: CASSKRKEGGGYTF.

Here the CDR3 DNA reads TGTGCCAGCAGGGGGGGGCCGAACACCGGGGAGCTGTTTTTT. Translating gives CASRGGPNTGELFF. V is TRBV27 and J is TRBJ2-2; tentative D call: TRBD2 (7 bases). CDR3 size: 14 residues. Germline V CDR1 and CDR2: MNHEY, SMNVEV (reference sequence). V shed 6 bases and J shed 0 bases, with 8 bases lying between them.

The CDR3 DNA reads TGTGCCACCCGCCAAGGACAGGGTCACACAGATACGCAGTATTTT. Translated, it gives CATRQGQGHTDTQYF. The V call is TRBV19, the J call TRBJ2-3; 8 bases agree with TRBD1. Germline assignment: CDR1 LNHDA and CDR2 SQIVND (reference sequence). The CDR3 consists of 15 residues. With V trimmed by 10 bases and J by 2 bases, 11 bases remained unmatched. The full variable domain, completed using reference TRBV19 and TRBJ2-3, is DGGITQSPKYLFRKEGQNVTLSCEQNLNHDAMYWYRQDPGQGLRLIYYSQIVNDFQKGDIAEGYSVSREKKESFPLTVTSAQKNPTAFYLCATRQGQGHTDTQYFGPGTRLTVL.

The rearrangement links TRBV9 to TRBJ2-7, with 7 bases matching TRBD2. CDR3 length: 14 amino acids. V lost 3 bases and J lost 3; bases outside the gene matches: 6. Germline values: CDR1 SGDLS, CDR2 YYNGEE. Written as DNA, the CDR3 is TGTGCCAGCAGCGGAGAGCGGGGTGACTACGAGCAGTACTTC. Encoded protein: CASSGERGDYEQYF. Full variable domain (rest looked up from reference TRBV9 and TRBJ2-7): DSGVTQTPKHLITATGQRVTLRCSPRSGDLSVYWYQQSLDQGLQFLIQYYNGEERAKGNILERFSAQQFPDLHSELNLSSLELGDSALYFCASSGERGDYEQYFGPGTRLTVT.

V gene TRBV14 combines with J gene TRBJ2-5; 8 nucleotides align to TRBD2. Germline loops: CDR1 SGHDN, CDR2 FVKESK. The CDR3 loop spans 14 amino acids. V dropped 4 bases and J dropped 6; count of bases not matched to a gene: 7. The CDR3 DNA is TGTGCCAGCAGCCCTCGGACTAGCTTACAGACCCAGTACTTC. It specifies CASSPRTSLQTQYF.

This chain connects TRBV7-2 to TRBJ2-7, with no clear D. Germline V gene data show CDR1 as SGHTA and CDR2 as FQGNSA. The ends were cut back, 5 bases at V and 2 bases at J, with 10 bases in the middle. CDR3 size: 13 residues. This CDR3 is CASSNLGPYEQYF. Written as DNA, the CDR3 is TGTGCCAGCAGCAATCTCGGTCCCTACGAGCAGTACTTC.

The rearrangement joins TRBV5-1 to TRBJ1-4; D not resolved. This CDR3 has 13 amino acids. Germline V gene data show CDR1 as SGHRS and CDR2 as YFSETQ. V was cut by 0 bases and J by 6 bases, with 6 bases left in between. The CDR3 region has the DNA TGCGCCAGCAGCTTGGATCTATATGAAAAACTGTTTTTT. Amino acids: CASSLDLYEKLFF.

The chain has TRBV5-4 and TRBJ1-5; D is possibly TRBD1 (5 bases). Trimming cost V 3 bases and J 6 bases, with 10 bases left between them. Germline loops: CDR1 SGHNT, CDR2 YYREEE (reference sequence). CDR3 length equals 13 residues. The CDR3 sequence: CASSSGISQPQHF. In DNA, the CDR3 is TGTGCCAGCAGCTCAGGGATCAGTCAGCCCCAGCATTTT.

J is TRBJ2-7 and V is TRBV6-1, with D perhaps matching TRBD2 (5 bases). V was cut by 11 bases and J by 1 base, with 15 bases left in between. Germline V lookup: CDR1 MNHNS, CDR2 SASEGT. There are 13 residues in the CDR3. CDR3 sequence reads: CASRLWTSYEQYF. CDR3 sequence (DNA): TGTGCCTCCCGACTATGGACGTCCTACGAGCAGTACTTC.

J is TRBJ2-2 and V is TRBV7-9; TRBD2 aligns across 7 bases. This CDR3 has 16 amino acids. The germline CDR1 and CDR2 sequences are SEHNR and FQNEAQ (reference sequence). Unmatched junction bases numbered 8, after V lost 5 bases and J lost 2 bases. The CDR3 is CASSLGRTLNTGELFF. The CDR3 DNA sequence: TGTGCCAGCAGCCTCGGGAGGACTCTCAACACCGGGGAGCTGTTTTTT.

The genes are TRBV19 and TRBJ1-3; D uncertain. Germline CDR1 is LNHDA and CDR2 is SQIVND (reference sequence). Trimming shortened V by 5 bases and J by 2 bases, and 4 bases separated the two germline ends. The CDR3 is 12 residues long. The CDR3 is CASSGAGNTIYF. DNA for the CDR3: TGTGCCAGTAGTGGAGCTGGAAACACCATATATTTT.

The rearrangement uses TRBV5-1 and TRBJ1-1, with D possibly being TRBD1 (5 bases). The CDR3 extends over 19 amino acids. Germline CDR1 reads SGHRS; CDR2 reads YFSETQ. The V gene lost 0 bases and the J gene lost 5 bases, with 26 bases spanning the gap. CDR3 DNA sequence: TGCGCCAGCAGCTTGGCGGCCAGCCTTCCTCCCTCGGGGGATACTGAAGCTTTCTTT. Translated: CASSLAASLPPSGDTEAFF.

The chain has TRBV15 and TRBJ2-1, with 13 bases lining up with TRBD2. The CDR3 sequence is 16 residues long. Unmatched junction bases numbered 8, after V lost 5 bases and J lost 7 bases. CDR1 LNHNV and CDR2 YYDKDF come from the germline V gene (reference sequence). The CDR3 is CATSSLAGGLRNEQFF. The CDR3 DNA reads TGTGCCACCAGCTCACTAGCGGGGGGGCTTCGGAATGAGCAGTTCTTC. The full variable domain, in which reference TRBV15 and TRBJ2-1 provide the parts outside the CDR3, is DAMVIQNPRYQVTQFGKPVTLSCSQTLNHNVMYWYQQKSSQAPKLLFHYYDKDFNNEADTPDNFQSRRPNTSFCFLDIRSPGLGDTAMYLCATSSLAGGLRNEQFFGPGTRLTVL.

The V call is TRBV11-2, the J call TRBJ1-4; D is uncertain. Trimming took off 3 bases at V and 7 bases at J, with 12 bases between the two ends. Germline V gene sequence: CDR1 SGHAT, CDR2 FQNNGV. This CDR3 contains 14 residues. The CDR3 reads CASSFLAGGEKLFF. The CDR3 DNA is TGTGCCAGCAGCTTCCTTGCGGGCGGTGAAAAACTGTTTTTT.

In its sample, this clone was seen once. The chain links TRBV4-2 to TRBJ1-2; maybe TRBD1 (6 bases). Germline CDR1 LGHNA, CDR2 YNFKEQ. There are 16 residues in the CDR3. V was trimmed by 0 bases and J by 8 bases, leaving 19 bases between them. The DNA of the CDR3 is TGTGCCAGCAGCCAAGAATTGAGGAGCGGGGGCGCCGGCTACACCTTC. Its translation is CASSQELRSGGAGYTF.

This chain uses TRBV7-2 with TRBJ2-1, with 7 bases lining up with TRBD2. Germline-derived CDR1 and CDR2 are SGHTA and FQGNSA. Losses at the gene ends were 5 bases for V and 0 bases for J; bases not matched to a gene: 7. The CDR3 covers 16 residues. In nucleotides, the CDR3 is TGTGCCAGCAGCCCCGGCGGGGGTCGCTCCTACAATGAGCAGTTCTTC. Protein sequence: CASSPGGGRSYNEQFF.

The V gene is TRBV25-1, the J gene TRBJ2-3; TRBD2 agrees at 9 bases. CDR1 MGHDK and CDR2 SYGVNS come from the germline V gene. This CDR3 is 16 amino acids long. The trim removed 2 bases at V and 5 bases at J, leaving 8 bases unmatched. The CDR3 coding sequence is TGTGCCAGCAGTGAAGGGAGGTTAGCGGGGGAAGATACGCAGTATTTT. This sequence encodes CASSEGRLAGEDTQYF.